This T cell receptor beta chain is drawn from a study of response to subunit inactivated influenza vaccine. The V end was cut by 3 bases, the J end by 4 bases, with 12 bases between. This CDR3 is 14 amino acids long. The table lists this clonotype with a few counts. TCRdb re-analysed the RT-PCR reads in MiXCR, keeping a single row per CDR3 protein. The table includes about 620,000 distinct CDR3 sequences, approximately 10% detected once. The sample also formed part of further work on T cells expressing NK-cell markers. That work contributes: Libraries used 5'RACE template switching adding universal primer site and UMIs. Out of eight donors sequenced, seven tested HCMV-seropositive and the remaining one seronegative. Similarly, these clonotypes led the CD3+CD56-NKG2C+ fraction as well in a handful of donors.

The chain employs TRBV12-3 or TRBV12-4 and TRBJ1-2; no clear D. Sequencing used PBMCs from blood, obtained on the day of vaccination. This receptor was taken from a middle-aged man who received an inactivated influenza vaccine. This CDR3 is CASSLSDTPYGYTF. For the CDR3, the DNA is TGTGCCAGCAGTTTGAGTGATACCCCCTATGGCTACACCTTC.